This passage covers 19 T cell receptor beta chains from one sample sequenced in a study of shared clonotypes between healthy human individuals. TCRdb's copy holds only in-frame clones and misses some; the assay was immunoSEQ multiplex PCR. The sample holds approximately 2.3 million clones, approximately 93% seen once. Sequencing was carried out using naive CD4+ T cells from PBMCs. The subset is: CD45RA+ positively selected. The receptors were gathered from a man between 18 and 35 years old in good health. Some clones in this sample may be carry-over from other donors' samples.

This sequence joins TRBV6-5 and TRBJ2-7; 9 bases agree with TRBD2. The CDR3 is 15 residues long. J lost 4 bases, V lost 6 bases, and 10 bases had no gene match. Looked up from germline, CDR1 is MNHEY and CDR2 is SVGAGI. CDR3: CASSRLSGSGYEQYF. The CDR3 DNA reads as TGTGCCAGCAGCAGACTTAGCGGGAGCGGATACGAGCAGTACTTC.

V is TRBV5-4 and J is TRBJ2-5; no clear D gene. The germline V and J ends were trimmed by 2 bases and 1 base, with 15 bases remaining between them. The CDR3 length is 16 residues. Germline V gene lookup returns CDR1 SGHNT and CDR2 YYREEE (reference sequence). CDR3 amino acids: CASSLGRLAPQETQYF. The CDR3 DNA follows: TGTGCCAGCAGCTTAGGTCGTCTCGCCCCCCAAGAGACCCAGTACTTC. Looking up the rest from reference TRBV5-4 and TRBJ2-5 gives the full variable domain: ETGVTQSPTHLIKTRGQQVTLRCSSQSGHNTVSWYQQALGQGPQFIFQYYREEENGRGNFPPRFSGLQFPNYSSELNVNALELDDSALYLCASSLGRLAPQETQYFGPGTRLLVL.

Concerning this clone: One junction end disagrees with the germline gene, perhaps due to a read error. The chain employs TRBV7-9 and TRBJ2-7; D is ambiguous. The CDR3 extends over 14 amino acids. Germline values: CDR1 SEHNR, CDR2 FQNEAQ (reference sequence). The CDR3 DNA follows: TGTGCCAGCAGCCGACTTTACAGTGCCCGCCACCCAAACTTC. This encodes CASSRLYSARHPNF.

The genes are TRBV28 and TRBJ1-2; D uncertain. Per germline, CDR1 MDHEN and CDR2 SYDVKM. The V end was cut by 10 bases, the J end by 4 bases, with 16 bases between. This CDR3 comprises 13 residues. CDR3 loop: CATQAPTVYGYTF. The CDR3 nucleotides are TGTGCCACCCAGGCACCCACTGTCTATGGCTACACCTTC.

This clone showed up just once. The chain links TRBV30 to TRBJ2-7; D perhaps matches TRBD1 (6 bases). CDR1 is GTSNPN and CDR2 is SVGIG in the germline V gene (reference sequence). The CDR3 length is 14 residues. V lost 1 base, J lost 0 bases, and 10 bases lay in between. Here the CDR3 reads CAWSAGQFSYEQYF. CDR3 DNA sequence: TGTGCCTGGAGTGCAGGACAGTTCTCCTACGAGCAGTACTTC.

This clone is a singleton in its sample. The chain's CDR3 is CASSLGLDSRLQPQHF. The CDR3, as DNA: TGTGCCAGCAGCTTAGGACTGGACAGCAGACTTCAGCCCCAGCATTTT. V is TRBV7-2 and J is TRBJ1-5, with D possibly matching TRBD1 (6 bases). Trimming removed 1 base at V and 6 bases at J, with 16 bases between. The CDR3 sequence is 16 residues long. Germline loops: CDR1 SGHTA, CDR2 FQGNSA.

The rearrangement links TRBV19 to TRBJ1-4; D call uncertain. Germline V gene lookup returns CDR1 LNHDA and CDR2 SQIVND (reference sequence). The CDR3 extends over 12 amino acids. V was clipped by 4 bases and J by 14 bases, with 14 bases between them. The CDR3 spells CASSTQASRLFF. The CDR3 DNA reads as TGTGCCAGTAGTACCCAAGCCTCCCGGCTGTTTTTT.

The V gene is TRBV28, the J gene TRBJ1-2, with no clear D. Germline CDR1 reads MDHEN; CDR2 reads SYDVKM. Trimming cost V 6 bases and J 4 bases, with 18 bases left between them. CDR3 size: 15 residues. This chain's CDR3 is CASSPEPRAGYGYTF. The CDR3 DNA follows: TGTGCCAGCAGCCCTGAACCTAGGGCGGGCTATGGCTACACCTTC.

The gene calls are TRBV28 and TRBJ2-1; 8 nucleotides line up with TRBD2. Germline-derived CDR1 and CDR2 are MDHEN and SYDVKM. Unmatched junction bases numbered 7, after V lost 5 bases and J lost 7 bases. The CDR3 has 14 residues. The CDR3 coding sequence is TGTGCCAGCAGTCCTTGGGGGACTAGAAATGAGCAGTTCTTC. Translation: CASSPWGTRNEQFF.

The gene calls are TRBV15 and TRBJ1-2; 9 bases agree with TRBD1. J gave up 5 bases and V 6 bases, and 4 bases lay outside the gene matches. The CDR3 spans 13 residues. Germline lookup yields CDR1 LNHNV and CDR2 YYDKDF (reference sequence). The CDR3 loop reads CATRMGTGYGYTF. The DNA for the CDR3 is TGTGCCACCAGAATGGGGACAGGGTATGGCTACACCTTC.

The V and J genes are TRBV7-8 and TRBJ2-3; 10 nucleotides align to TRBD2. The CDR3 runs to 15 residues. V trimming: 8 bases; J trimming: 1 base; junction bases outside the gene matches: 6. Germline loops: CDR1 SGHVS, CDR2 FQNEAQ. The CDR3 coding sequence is TGTGCCAGCTCCCGGAGCGGGGGGGGCACAGATACGCAGTATTTT. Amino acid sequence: CASSRSGGGTDTQYF.

CDR3 sequence reads: CASSSDPQGSYNEQFF. The CDR3 nucleotides read TGCGCCAGCAGCTCCGACCCCCAGGGATCCTACAATGAGCAGTTCTTC. This chain links TRBV5-1 with TRBJ2-1; maybe TRBD1 (5 bases). The germline V and J ends were trimmed by 3 bases and 1 base, with 14 bases remaining between them. CDR1 and CDR2 (germline): SGHRS, YFSETQ. The CDR3 contains 16 residues. The variable domain in full, with the rest retrieved from reference TRBV5-1 and TRBJ2-1, is KAGVTQTPRYLIKTRGQQVTLSCSPISGHRSVSWYQQTPGQGLQFLFEYFSETQRNKGNFPGRFSGRQFSNSRSEMNVSTLELGDSALYLCASSSDPQGSYNEQFFGPGTRLTVL.

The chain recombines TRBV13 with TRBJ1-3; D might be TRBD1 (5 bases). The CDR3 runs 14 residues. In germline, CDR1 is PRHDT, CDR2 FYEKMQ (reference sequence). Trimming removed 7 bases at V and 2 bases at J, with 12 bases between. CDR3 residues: CASTDRGAGNTIYF. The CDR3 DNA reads TGTGCCAGCACGGACCGAGGGGCTGGAAACACCATATATTTT.

This chain's CDR3 is CASSPLGVVGEKLFF. The CDR3 region has the DNA TGTGCCAGCAGCCCACTGGGGGTGGTAGGGGAAAAACTGTTTTTT. This chain joins TRBV28 and TRBJ1-4; a possible D gene is TRBD1 (5 bases). CDR3 length: 15 residues. V was cut by 6 bases and J by 8 bases, with 19 bases left in between. Germline CDR1 reads MDHEN; CDR2 reads SYDVKM.

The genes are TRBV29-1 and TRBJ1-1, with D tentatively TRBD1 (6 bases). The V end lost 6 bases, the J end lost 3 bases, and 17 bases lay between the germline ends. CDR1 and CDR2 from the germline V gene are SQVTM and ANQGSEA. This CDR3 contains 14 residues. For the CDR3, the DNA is TGCAGCGTGAATTGGGGGGCCCGAGACACTGAAGCTTTCTTT. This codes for CSVNWGARDTEAFF.

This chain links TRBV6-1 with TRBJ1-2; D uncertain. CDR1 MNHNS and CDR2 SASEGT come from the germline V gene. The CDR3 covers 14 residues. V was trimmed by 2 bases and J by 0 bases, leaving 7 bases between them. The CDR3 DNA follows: TGTGCCAGCAGTGAACTGGCAGCTAACTATGGCTACACCTTC. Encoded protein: CASSELAANYGYTF.

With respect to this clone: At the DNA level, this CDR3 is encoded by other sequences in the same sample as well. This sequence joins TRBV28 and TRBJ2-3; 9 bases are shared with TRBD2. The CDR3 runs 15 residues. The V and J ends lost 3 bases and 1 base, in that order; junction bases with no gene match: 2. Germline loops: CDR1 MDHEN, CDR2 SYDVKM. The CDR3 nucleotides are TGTGCCAGCAGTTTTAGCGGGGGCCGCACAGATACGCAGTATTTT. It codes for CASSFSGGRTDTQYF.

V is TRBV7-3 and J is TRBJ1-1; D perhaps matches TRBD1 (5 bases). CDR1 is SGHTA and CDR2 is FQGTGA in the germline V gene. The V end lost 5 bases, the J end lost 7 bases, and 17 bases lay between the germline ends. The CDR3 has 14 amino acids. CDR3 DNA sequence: TGTGCCAGCAGCCCCACCCAAGGGGCGGGTGAAGCTTTCTTT. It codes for CASSPTQGAGEAFF.

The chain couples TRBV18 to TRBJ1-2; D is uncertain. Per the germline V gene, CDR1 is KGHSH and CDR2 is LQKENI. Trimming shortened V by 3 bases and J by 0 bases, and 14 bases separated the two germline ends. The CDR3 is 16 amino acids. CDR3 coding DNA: TGTGCCAGCTCACCGGCGAAGGGATCAGCTAACTATGGCTACACCTTC. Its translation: CASSPAKGSANYGYTF.